This TCR beta chain comes out of a study of OX40 agonist ivuxolimab in advanced cancers. Study details: Ivuxolimab is a fully human IgG2 antibody that activates OX40 (CD134). Past anti-PD-1, anti-PD-L1 or anti-CTLA-4 therapy was accepted, and roughly 37% had received some.

Comments on this clone: Its antigen is not known.

Notes on the study in general: Researchers did not establish what antigens the expanded peripheral T cells target. Some nonresponders additionally presented with little normalized T-cell clonal expansion.

The germline V gene encodes CDR1 SNHLY and CDR2 FYNNEI. The V end lost 10 bases, the J end lost 0 bases, and 19 bases lay between the germline ends. There are 16 residues in the CDR3. Sequencing was performed with immunoSEQ multiplex PCR; in TCRdb, only in-frame clones are kept and a portion is missing. The table lists about 54,000 clones, about 87% of them singletons. The source of this sequence is an adult with an advanced solid tumor such as melanoma, head and neck, liver or kidney cancer. Sample: CD4+ or CD8+ T cells sorted from blood, taken in a trial of the OX40 agonist ivuxolimab. The chain couples TRBV2 to TRBJ2-4; perhaps D is TRBD1 or TRBD2 (7 bases each). The CDR3 DNA reads as TGTGCCACAGGGGGGGCTAGTGCCTTAGCCAAAAACATTCAGTACTTC. Its protein product is CATGGASALAKNIQYF.